The clone carrying this T cell receptor beta chain has a count of ten or more. This sample is drawn from a study of prognosis after radiotherapy for stage I lung cancer. Study-level information: Patients in the cohort never received concurrent therapy with stereotactic body radiotherapy. Metastases at distant sites emerged in a handful of patients after radiotherapy, at a median of 7 months, whereas approximately 16 showed no significant progression.

CDR3 length equals 15 residues. Trimming took 5 bases from V and 9 from J; bases not matched to a gene: 13. CDR3 of TCR beta was amplified from genomic DNA via a two-round multiplex PCR. Primers were specific to each TRBV and TRBJ gene in first-round PCR. TCRdb fed the multiplex PCR reads into MiXCR, producing one record per CDR3 protein. This sample yields around 14,000 distinct CDR3 sequences, of which around 35% are seen a single time; around two fifths belongs to the top ten. Uniform node negativity on CT and PET/CT characterised the cohort, and no patient had undergone prior chemotherapy or radiotherapy or presented other malignancies.

The sample was PBMCs, taken before or after stereotactic body radiation therapy (not recorded which). The chain carries TRBV12-3 or TRBV12-4 and TRBJ2-1; 7 bases match TRBD2. This sequence originates from a donor over 45 with non-small cell lung cancer. The CDR3, as DNA: TGTGCCAGCAGTCAAGGGTGGGGACTAAAGGGTGAGCAGTTCTTC. Its protein product is CASSQGWGLKGEQFF.